Sequencing of this T cell receptor (beta chain) was carried out in a study of OX40 agonist ivuxolimab in advanced cancers. Study details: At doses from 0.01 to 10 mg/kg, patients were given intravenous ivuxolimab every 2 weeks.

Profiling relied on immunoSEQ multiplex PCR, and the TCRdb table lists in-frame clones only, not all of them. The sample has about 73,000 clones; about 90% are singletons. CDR3 length: 15 residues. The germline gives CDR1 LGHNT, CDR2 FRNRAP. V dropped 4 bases and J dropped 7; count of bases not matched to a gene: 10. The sequence was obtained from an adult with an advanced solid tumor such as melanoma, head and neck, liver or kidney cancer. The chain carries TRBV12-5 and TRBJ2-5, with 9 nucleotides matching TRBD2. This specimen consisted of CD4+ or CD8+ T cells sorted from blood, obtained in a trial of the OX40 agonist ivuxolimab. In DNA form, the CDR3 reads TGTGCTAGTGGTTCTCCGACTAGCGGCCTATGGACCCAGTACTTC. Translation gives CASGSPTSGLWTQYF.